These 2 T cell receptor beta chains came from one sample sequenced in a study of PD-L1 blockade in urothelial cancer. Profiled with immunoSEQ multiplex PCR; TCRdb holds only in-frame clones, not every one. This table holds about 80,000 clones, around 85% found once. The time point: pretreatment peripheral blood. The sample in question was PBMCs, obtained around atezolizumab (anti-PD-L1) treatment. The receptor source for this set is a man between 40 and 49 years old with urothelial cancer.

CDR3 nucleotide sequence: TGTGCCAGCAGCTTGAGCGGGAGGTATTCCGGGGAGCTGTTTTTT. It yields the protein CASSLSGRYSGELFF. The chain employs TRBV5-4 and TRBJ2-2; TRBD2 aligns across 9 bases. The CDR3 has 15 amino acids. J was trimmed by 6 bases and V by 1 base; bases with no gene match: 4. Per the germline V gene, CDR1 is SGHNT and CDR2 is YYREEE (reference sequence).

The CDR3 region has the DNA TGTGCCAGCAGCGTAGACGGGACAGGGAGCGGGACCCAGTACTTC. It is translated as CASSVDGTGSGTQYF. The chain links TRBV9 to TRBJ2-5, with 9 bases matching TRBD1. This CDR3 comprises 15 residues. Germline V CDR1 and CDR2: SGDLS, YYNGEE. With 0 bases clipped from V and 7 bases from J, the junction kept 7 bases outside the gene matches.